This T cell receptor beta chain is from a study of blood T cell repertoires in COVID-19. Data came from immunoSEQ multiplex PCR; TCRdb stores just in-frame clones and leaves some out. The sample lists 60,000 or so clones, more than 65% occurring once. V was pared by 4 bases and J by 5 bases, with 13 bases between. The V gene's germline CDR1 is SGDLS and CDR2 YYNGEE. CDR3 length: 13 amino acids. The rearrangement uses TRBV9 and TRBJ2-7, with D perhaps matching TRBD2 (5 bases). The origin of this receptor is a human donor in a cohort sampled during active COVID-19. Sequencing was performed on peripheral blood. This CDR3 is CASSRRTGDEQYF. The CDR3 DNA reads TGTGCCAGCAGCCGGCGGACCGGGGACGAGCAGTACTTC.